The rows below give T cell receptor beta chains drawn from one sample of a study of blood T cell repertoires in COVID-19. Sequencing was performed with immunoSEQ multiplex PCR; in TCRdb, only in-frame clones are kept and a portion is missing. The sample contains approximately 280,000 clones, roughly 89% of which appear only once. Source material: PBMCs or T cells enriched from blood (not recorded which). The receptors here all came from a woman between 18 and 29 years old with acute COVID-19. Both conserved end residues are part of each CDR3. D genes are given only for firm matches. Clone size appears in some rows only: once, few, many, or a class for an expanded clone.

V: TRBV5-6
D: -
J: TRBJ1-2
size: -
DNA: TGTGCCAGCAGCTTGGCTATTGTTAGTGGCTACACCTTC
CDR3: CASSLAIVSGYTF

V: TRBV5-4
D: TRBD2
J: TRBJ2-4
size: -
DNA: TGTGCCAGCAGCTCGGATAGCGGGAACTATGGCAAAAACATTCAGTACTTC
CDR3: CASSSDSGNYGKNIQYF

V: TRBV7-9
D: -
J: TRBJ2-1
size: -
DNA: TGTGCCAGCAGCTTCAGCGGAGGGTACAATGAGCAGTTCTTC
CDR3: CASSFSGGYNEQFF

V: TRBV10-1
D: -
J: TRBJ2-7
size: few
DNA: TGCGCCAGCAGTGAGTCGATAGCAGGGCGATACGAGCAGTACTTC
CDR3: CASSESIAGRYEQYF

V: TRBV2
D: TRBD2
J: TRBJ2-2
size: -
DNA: TGTGCCAGCAGAAGATTCGGACTAGCGGTTAACACCGGGGAGCTGTTTTTT
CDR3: CASRRFGLAVNTGELFF

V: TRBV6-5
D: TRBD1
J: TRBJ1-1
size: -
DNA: TGTGCCAGCTGGCAGGGGGCGTCGGCTGAAGCTTTCTTT
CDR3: CASWQGASAEAFF

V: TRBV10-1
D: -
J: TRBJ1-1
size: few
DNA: TGCGCCAGCAGTGAAGGGCAGGGACATACTGATGAAGCTTTCTTT
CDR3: CASSEGQGHTDEAFF

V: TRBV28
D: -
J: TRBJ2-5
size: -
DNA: TGTGCCAGCAGTACGTCCGGGACAAGGAGGGAGACCCAGTACTTC
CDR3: CASSTSGTRRETQYF

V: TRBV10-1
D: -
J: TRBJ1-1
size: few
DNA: TGCGCCAGCAGCCCGGGGAGGAGCAAGTTCGTCTTT
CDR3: CASSPGRSKFVF

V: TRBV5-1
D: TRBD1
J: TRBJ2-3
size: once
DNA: TGCGCCAGCAGCGTAAACAGGGGTCGGGGCACAGATACGCAGTATTTT
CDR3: CASSVNRGRGTDTQYF

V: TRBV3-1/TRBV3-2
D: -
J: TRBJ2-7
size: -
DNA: TGTGCCAGCAGCCAAGGGGACTTAATGGGAGGCGAGCAGTACTTC
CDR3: CASSQGDLMGGEQYF

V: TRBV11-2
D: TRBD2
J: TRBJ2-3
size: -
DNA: TGTGCCAGCAGCAGATGGACTAGCGCTATAGATACGCAGTATTTT
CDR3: CASSRWTSAIDTQYF

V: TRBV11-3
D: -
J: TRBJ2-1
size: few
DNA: TGTGCCAGCAGCTTAGGGGGGCAAAACAATGAGCAGTTCTTC
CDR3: CASSLGGQNNEQFF

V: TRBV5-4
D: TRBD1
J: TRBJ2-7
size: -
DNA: TGTGCCAGCAGCTTTCGGGACAGACTTACGGAGCAGTACTTC
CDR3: CASSFRDRLTEQYF

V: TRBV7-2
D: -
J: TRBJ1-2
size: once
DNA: TGTGCCAGCAGCGCCGAGGACTATGGCTACACCTTC
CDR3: CASSAEDYGYTF

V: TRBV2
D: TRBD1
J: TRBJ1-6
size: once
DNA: TGTGCCAGCAGCGAACGACAGGGGAGCAATTCACCCCTCCACTTT
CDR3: CASSERQGSNSPLHF

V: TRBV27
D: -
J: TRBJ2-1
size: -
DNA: TGTGCCAGCAACAGGGCTTCCTCCTACAATGAGCAGTTCTTC
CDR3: CASNRASSYNEQFF

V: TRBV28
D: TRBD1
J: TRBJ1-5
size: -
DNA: TGTGCCAGCAGTTTATTCCCCCGGGACAGGGTACAGCCCCAGCATTTT
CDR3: CASSLFPRDRVQPQHF

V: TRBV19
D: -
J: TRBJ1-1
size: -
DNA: TGTGCCAGTAGCTCGGGGTTTTGGAACACTGAAGCTTTCTTT
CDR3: CASSSGFWNTEAFF

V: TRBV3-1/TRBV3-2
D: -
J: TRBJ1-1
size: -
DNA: TGTGCCAGCAGCCCCACCTATGGAGGGCCGAACACTGAAGCTTTCTTT
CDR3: CASSPTYGGPNTEAFF

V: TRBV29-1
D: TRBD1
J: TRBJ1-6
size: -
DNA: TGCAGCGTTACACCGGACAGGAATTCACCCCTCCACTTT
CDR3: CSVTPDRNSPLHF

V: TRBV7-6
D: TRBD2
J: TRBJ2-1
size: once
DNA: TGTGCCAGCAGCTTCGGGGTAGCGGGAGCTGCTTACAATGAGCAGTTCTTC
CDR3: CASSFGVAGAAYNEQFF

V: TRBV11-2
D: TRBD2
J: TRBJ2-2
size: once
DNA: TGTGCCACCGGACTAGCAACCGGGGAGCTGTTTTTT
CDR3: CATGLATGELFF

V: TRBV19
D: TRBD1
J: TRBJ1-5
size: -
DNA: TGTGCCAGTAGGACCTTTTTACAGGGGAATCAGCCCCAGCATTTT
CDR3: CASRTFLQGNQPQHF

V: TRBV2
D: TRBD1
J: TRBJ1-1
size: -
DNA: TGTGCCAGCAGTGAAGCTCCGGGACAGGGGTCTGAAGCTTTCTTT
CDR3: CASSEAPGQGSEAFF

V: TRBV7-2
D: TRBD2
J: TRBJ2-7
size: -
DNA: TGTGCCAGCAGCTTAGTAGGCACTAGCGGGAAGCAGTACTTC
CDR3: CASSLVGTSGKQYF

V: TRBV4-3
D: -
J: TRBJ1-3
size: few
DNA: TGCGCCAGCAGCCAAGGTCGCTCTGGAAACACCATATATTTT
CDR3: CASSQGRSGNTIYF

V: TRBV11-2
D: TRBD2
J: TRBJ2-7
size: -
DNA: TGTGCCAGCAGCCTGCCGCGGGAGGGCTTATACGAGCAGTACTTC
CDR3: CASSLPREGLYEQYF

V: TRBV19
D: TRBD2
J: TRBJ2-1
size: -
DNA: TGTGCCAGTAGCCCGGCCGGGACTAGCGGGAGTGTTGAGCAGTTCTTC
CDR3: CASSPAGTSGSVEQFF

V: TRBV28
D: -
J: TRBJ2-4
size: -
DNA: TGTGCCAGCAGTCCTTTGACGCGGGGCAAAAACATTCAGTACTTC
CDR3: CASSPLTRGKNIQYF

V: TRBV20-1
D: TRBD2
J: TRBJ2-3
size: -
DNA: TGCAGTGCTAGTAGGCCTAGCGGTATCACAGATACGCAGTATTTT
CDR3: CSASRPSGITDTQYF

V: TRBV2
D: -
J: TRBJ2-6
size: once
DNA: TGTGCCAGCAGTCCGGACAGGGCCAACGTCCTGACTTTC
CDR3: CASSPDRANVLTF